The sequence of this T cell receptor beta chain was determined in a study of regulatory T cells in long-lasting Graves disease. This clonotype showed up just a few times. Arm-PCR of CDR3 regions and iRepertoire HTBI primers were the basis on which TCR beta libraries were built. How the authors handled the data: From all samples, identification returned 11 to 15 TRBJ and 60 or so TRBV segments. TCRdb passed the multiplex PCR reads through MiXCR, listing each CDR3 protein once. These V and J calls derive from TCRdb rather than the authors' analysis. The sample lists 530,000 or so distinct CDR3 sequences, approximately 16% seen once, with about 11% in the top ten. Sample time point: newly diagnosed GD, antithyroid drugs for less than 3 months. The authors made the TCR library using RNA they extracted from PBMCs. Clinicians diagnosed Graves' disease using American Thyroid Association guidelines. Germline V lookup: CDR1 MNHNS, CDR2 SASEGT. This CDR3 is built from 11 residues. V was shortened by 2 bases and J by 4 bases, with 0 bases between the two germline ends.

The sample was also reused in another study, on T cells in Graves' hyperthyroidism and ophthalmopathy. That report notes: The HTBI set primed first-round TCR CDR3 RT-PCR.

Sequencing used peripheral blood mononuclear cells (PBMCs), obtained at new diagnosis, from a patient treated with antithyroid drugs. V usage is TRBV6-1 and J usage is TRBJ1-5; the D is unclear. This TCR was recovered from a young man with Graves disease. This CDR3 is CASSENQPQHF. The CDR3 DNA is TGTGCCAGCAGTGAAAATCAGCCCCAGCATTTT.